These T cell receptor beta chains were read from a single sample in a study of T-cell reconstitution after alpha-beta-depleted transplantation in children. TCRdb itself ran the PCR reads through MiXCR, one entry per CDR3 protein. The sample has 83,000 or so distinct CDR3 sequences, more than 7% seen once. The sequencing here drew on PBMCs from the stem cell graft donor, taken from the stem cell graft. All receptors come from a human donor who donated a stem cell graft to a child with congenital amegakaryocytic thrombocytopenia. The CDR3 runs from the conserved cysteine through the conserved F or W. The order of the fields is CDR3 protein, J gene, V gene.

CDR3aa: CSARETLTDTQYF
j_gene: TRBJ2-3
v_gene: TRBV20-1

CDR3aa: CASRSGDEQYF
j_gene: TRBJ2-7
v_gene: TRBV19

CDR3aa: CASGGGGTKNIQYF
j_gene: TRBJ2-4
v_gene: TRBV2

CDR3aa: CSARTSGGTGELFF
j_gene: TRBJ2-2
v_gene: TRBV29-1

CDR3aa: CSGEDSPNTEAFF
j_gene: TRBJ1-1
v_gene: TRBV29-1

CDR3aa: CASSTGTGRHYGYTF
j_gene: TRBJ1-2
v_gene: TRBV7-2

CDR3aa: CASSYGRALETQYF
j_gene: TRBJ2-5
v_gene: TRBV7-2

CDR3aa: CSAYGGGNQPQHF
j_gene: TRBJ1-5
v_gene: TRBV20-1

CDR3aa: CASSVVASNSPLHF
j_gene: TRBJ1-6
v_gene: TRBV9

CDR3aa: CASSSLPASAGELFF
j_gene: TRBJ2-2
v_gene: TRBV7-2

CDR3aa: CASSSPSNWGGHGYKAYEQYF
j_gene: TRBJ2-7
v_gene: TRBV28

CDR3aa: CSANSGGPQETQYF
j_gene: TRBJ2-5
v_gene: TRBV20-1

CDR3aa: CASSPSPVSLEAFF
j_gene: TRBJ1-1
v_gene: TRBV6-1

CDR3aa: CASSRGQPYEQYF
j_gene: TRBJ2-7
v_gene: TRBV12-3/TRBV12-4

CDR3aa: CSARGSSVAKNIQYF
j_gene: TRBJ2-4
v_gene: TRBV20-1

CDR3aa: CASSLDGLNSPLHF
j_gene: TRBJ1-6
v_gene: TRBV5-1

CDR3aa: CATSDYTGPERFF
j_gene: TRBJ2-1
v_gene: TRBV24-1

CDR3aa: CASSRDPPSGAKNIQYF
j_gene: TRBJ2-4
v_gene: TRBV5-1

CDR3aa: CASSLKGENTGELFF
j_gene: TRBJ2-2
v_gene: TRBV5-1

CDR3aa: CASSRLPASYEQYF
j_gene: TRBJ2-7
v_gene: TRBV4-1

CDR3aa: CSAREIGQNSGNTIYF
j_gene: TRBJ1-3
v_gene: TRBV20-1

CDR3aa: CSARDERGVRPGNTIYF
j_gene: TRBJ1-3
v_gene: TRBV20-1

CDR3aa: CSVDWGETF
j_gene: TRBJ1-2
v_gene: TRBV29-1

CDR3aa: CASSQQTAEIYEQYF
j_gene: TRBJ2-7
v_gene: TRBV16

CDR3aa: CASSIGTTTDTQYF
j_gene: TRBJ2-3
v_gene: TRBV5-1

CDR3aa: CASSPGTGSSYEQYF
j_gene: TRBJ2-7
v_gene: TRBV12-3/TRBV12-4

CDR3aa: CASSVAGQETQYF
j_gene: TRBJ2-5
v_gene: TRBV9

CDR3aa: CASSFRPGLDREQFF
j_gene: TRBJ2-1
v_gene: TRBV5-5

CDR3aa: CSASRQNTEAFF
j_gene: TRBJ1-1
v_gene: TRBV20-1

CDR3aa: CSARAGMNTEAFF
j_gene: TRBJ1-1
v_gene: TRBV20-1

CDR3aa: CASSPSAGGGLATDTQYF
j_gene: TRBJ2-3
v_gene: TRBV6-2/TRBV6-3

CDR3aa: CALGTGSTDTQYF
j_gene: TRBJ2-3
v_gene: TRBV6-6

CDR3aa: CASTSRTDTQYF
j_gene: TRBJ2-3
v_gene: TRBV2

CDR3aa: CASSFGAGYSYEQFF
j_gene: TRBJ2-1
v_gene: TRBV7-2

CDR3aa: CASSLRGEQYF
j_gene: TRBJ2-7
v_gene: TRBV5-1

CDR3aa: CSAVWGVKADTQYF
j_gene: TRBJ2-3
v_gene: TRBV20-1

CDR3aa: CASSESGTLNKYF
j_gene: TRBJ2-5
v_gene: TRBV2

CDR3aa: CASTARGAREQYF
j_gene: TRBJ2-7
v_gene: TRBV12-3/TRBV12-4

CDR3aa: CASSSRQGATDYGYTF
j_gene: TRBJ1-2
v_gene: TRBV12-3/TRBV12-4

CDR3aa: CASSFGTDYEQYF
j_gene: TRBJ2-7
v_gene: TRBV5-6

CDR3aa: CASSPVGRTGYEQYF
j_gene: TRBJ2-7
v_gene: TRBV27

CDR3aa: CASSDGWTQYF
j_gene: TRBJ2-5
v_gene: TRBV28

CDR3aa: CASSFAGGGNTIYF
j_gene: TRBJ1-3
v_gene: TRBV12-3/TRBV12-4

CDR3aa: CSVEGFTGQYQETQYF
j_gene: TRBJ2-5
v_gene: TRBV29-1

CDR3aa: CASSLEANYGYTF
j_gene: TRBJ1-2
v_gene: TRBV7-9

CDR3aa: CASSRYNEKLFF
j_gene: TRBJ1-4
v_gene: TRBV28